Listed here are 28 T cell receptor beta chains from one sample, sequenced in a study of T cells in Graves' hyperthyroidism and ophthalmopathy. Amplified TCR beta CDR3 regions came from RNA transcripts. The HTBI primer set drove a first-round RT-PCR of the TCR CDR3. TCRdb re-analysed the multiplex PCR reads in MiXCR, keeping a single row per CDR3 protein. In the table there are almost 600,000 distinct CDR3 sequences, more than 45% of which are singletons. The sample consisted of peripheral blood or thyroid tissue (not recorded which). These receptors were obtained from a young woman with Graves' hyperthyroidism.

The chain uses TRBV2 and TRBJ2-7, with TRBD2 matching over 7 bases. This CDR3 is built from 14 residues. Germline V CDR1 and CDR2: SNHLY, FYNNEI. V was pared by 6 bases and J by 2 bases, with 7 bases of the junction left unmatched. The CDR3 loop is CASRAGTIAYEQYF. The DNA for the CDR3 is TGTGCCAGCAGAGCCGGGACTATAGCCTACGAGCAGTACTTC.

The CDR3: CASRIHPLHF. The DNA for the CDR3 is TGTGCCAGCAGGATCCACCCCCTCCACTTT. The chain employs TRBV12-3 or TRBV12-4 and TRBJ1-6, with D uncertain. CDR3 length: 10 amino acids. V was trimmed by 6 bases and J by 13 bases, leaving 7 bases between them.

This chain links TRBV7-9 with TRBJ1-1; 8 bases align to TRBD1. This CDR3 region has 14 residues. With V trimmed by 6 bases and J by 4 bases, 7 bases remained unmatched. The germline gives CDR1 SEHNR, CDR2 FQNEAQ (reference sequence). The CDR3 spells CASSQGARSTEAFF. Here the CDR3 DNA reads TGTGCCAGCAGTCAGGGGGCGCGGAGCACTGAAGCTTTCTTT.

This clonotype has at least ten counts. The genes are TRBV5-8 and TRBJ2-5; D not certain. Trimming took 4 bases from V and 4 from J, leaving 14 bases between them. Germline V gives CDR1 SGHTS, CDR2 YDEGEE. The CDR3 runs to 14 residues. Written as DNA, the CDR3 is TGTGCCAGCAGCCCCAGCCCCACGGGAGAGACCCAGTACTTC. Translated, it gives CASSPSPTGETQYF.

The genes are TRBV7-9 and TRBJ2-5; 10 nucleotides agree with TRBD2. Trimming at V came to 1 base and at J to 5 bases, leaving 1 base not matched to a gene. The germline V gene encodes CDR1 SEHNR and CDR2 FQNEAQ (reference sequence). The CDR3 sequence is 14 residues long. The CDR3 coding sequence is TGTGCCAGCAGCTTAGAGGGACTAGCGGAGACCCAGTACTTC. Translation gives CASSLEGLAETQYF.

The V gene is TRBV20-1, the J gene TRBJ1-1; 7 bases are shared with TRBD1. In germline, CDR1 is DFQATT, CDR2 SNEGSKA (reference sequence). The junction had 8 bases not matched to a gene; V was cut back by 6 bases and J by 7 bases. CDR3 length equals 12 residues. This CDR3 is CSASRTGNEAFF. The CDR3, as DNA: TGCAGTGCCAGCAGGACAGGAAATGAAGCTTTCTTT.

This clonotype was counted a few times. This may come from a read error, since a much larger clone is one base off. The chain carries TRBV20-1 and TRBJ2-7; D unresolved. CDR3 length: 13 residues. CDR1 DFQATT and CDR2 SNEGSKA come from the germline V gene (reference sequence). Written as DNA, the CDR3 is TGCAGTGCTAGAGTCAGGTTCTCCCACGAGCAGTACTTC. Its protein product is CSARVRFSHEQYF.

This clonotype appeared many times. This rearrangement joins TRBV7-9 to TRBJ2-5, with 16 bases matching TRBD2. Germline V gene sequence: CDR1 SEHNR, CDR2 FQNEAQ (reference sequence). J lost 2 bases, V lost 5 bases, and 11 bases had no gene match. The CDR3 totals 19 residues. CDR3 in DNA: TGTGCCAGCAGCAGTGGGACTAGCGGGAGGGTTGAGTGGCAAGAGACCCAGTACTTC. Protein: CASSSGTSGRVEWQETQYF.

The CDR3 reads CASRKPGDTEAFF. In DNA form, the CDR3 reads TGTGCCAGCAGGAAACCCGGGGACACTGAAGCTTTCTTT. The chain employs TRBV11-3 and TRBJ1-1; D is undetermined. CDR1 and CDR2 (germline): SGHNT, YENEEA. The CDR3 runs to 13 residues. Trimming stripped 6 bases from V and 3 bases from J, with 11 bases between.

This clonotype was found many times. This sequence joins TRBV7-6 and TRBJ1-4, with D possibly matching TRBD1 (6 bases). V dropped 4 bases and J dropped 7 bases, with 16 bases sitting between them. Germline CDR1 and CDR2: SGHVS and FNYEAQ. CDR3 length: 15 residues. The CDR3 DNA follows: TGTGCCAGCAGCTCCTCGGGGGCAGGGAGTGAAAAACTGTTTTTT. The encoded protein is CASSSSGAGSEKLFF. Supplemented by reference TRBV7-6 and TRBJ1-4, the full variable domain reads GAGVSQSPRYKVTKRGQDVALRCDPISGHVSLYWYRQALGQGPEFLTYFNYEAQQDKSGLPNDRFSAERPEGSISTLTIQRTEQRDSAMYRCASSSSGAGSEKLFFGSGTQLSVL.

The chain joins TRBV7-2 to TRBJ1-1, with a tentative D call TRBD1 (5 bases). Germline CDR1 is SGHTA and CDR2 is FQGNSA. Trimming stripped 6 bases from V and 4 bases from J, with 18 bases between. The CDR3 runs 15 residues. Written as DNA, the CDR3 is TGTGCCAGCAGTCGTGGGGCTTACCGGAGCACTGAAGCTTTCTTT. Amino acids: CASSRGAYRSTEAFF.

There are many counts of this clonotype. DNA for the CDR3: TGTGCCAGCAGCCCCCTCGGGGGTGTCACTGAAGCTTTCTTT. Amino acid sequence: CASSPLGGVTEAFF. The chain uses TRBV7-8 and TRBJ1-1; tentative D call: TRBD1 (5 bases). The CDR3 loop spans 14 amino acids. CDR1 and CDR2 (germline): SGHVS, FQNEAQ. Trimming pared 5 bases from V and 4 bases from J, leaving 14 bases between.

The sample holds many counts of this clonotype. The rearrangement uses TRBV5-6 and TRBJ1-1; D possibly corresponds to TRBD1 (6 bases). The CDR3 contains 14 residues. Germline lookup yields CDR1 SGHDT and CDR2 YYEEEE. V lost 4 bases and J lost 2, with 12 bases in between. As DNA, the CDR3 is TGTGCCAGCAGCCCGGACAGAATTAACACTGAAGCTTTCTTT. Its translation is CASSPDRINTEAFF.

This clonotype showed up many times. V gene TRBV24-1 combines with J gene TRBJ2-2; perhaps TRBD1 as D (5 bases). Trimming left V 3 bases short and J 7 bases short, with 14 bases between. Germline CDR1 KGHDR, CDR2 SFDVKD. This CDR3 is 15 amino acids long. This CDR3 reads CATSDIGEEDGELFF. The CDR3 region has the DNA TGTGCCACCAGTGATATAGGGGAAGAGGACGGGGAGCTGTTTTTT.

The V gene is TRBV12-3 or TRBV12-4, the J gene TRBJ1-3; tentatively, D is TRBD1 (5 bases). CDR3 length equals 13 residues. The V end was cut by 7 bases, the J end by 4 bases, with 11 bases between. For the CDR3, the DNA is TGTGCCAGCATCGCAGGGTTAGGAAACACCATATATTTT. Protein: CASIAGLGNTIYF.

The rearrangement links TRBV10-3 to TRBJ2-1; TRBD1 matches at 8 bases. The V and J ends lost 6 bases and 4 bases, in that order; junction bases with no gene match: 5. The germline V gene has CDR1 ENHRY and CDR2 SYGVKD. The CDR3 is 14 residues long. The CDR3 sequence is CAIRTGTGYNEQFF. CDR3 nucleotides: TGTGCCATCAGGACCGGGACAGGTTACAATGAGCAGTTCTTC.

This clonotype was picked up many times. V is TRBV7-2 and J is TRBJ2-7; possible D gene TRBD2, 6 bases. Deletions cut 5 bases from V and 4 bases from J, with 18 bases between. CDR1 is SGHTA, CDR2 FQGNSA, per germline. This CDR3 is built from 15 residues. The CDR3 region is CASSPGLAPTYEQYF. DNA of the CDR3: TGTGCCAGCAGCCCCGGCCTAGCGCCGACTTACGAGCAGTACTTC.

This clonotype was counted at least ten times. The J gene is TRBJ1-2, the V gene TRBV7-2, with a weak D call TRBD1 (5 bases). Trimming removed 5 bases at V and 6 bases at J, with 7 bases between. The germline CDR1 and CDR2 sequences are SGHTA and FQGNSA. This CDR3 region has 11 residues. In DNA, the CDR3 is TGTGCCAGCAGCCAAGGGGATGGCTACACCTTC. Translated: CASSQGDGYTF.

This clonotype was recorded at least ten times. This chain uses TRBV7-6 with TRBJ1-1; TRBD1 aligns across 11 bases. The V segment lost 5 bases and the J segment 0 bases; nucleotides outside the gene matches: 2. The CDR3 length is 15 residues. Germline V gives CDR1 SGHVS, CDR2 FNYEAQ. The CDR3 nucleotides read TGTGCCAGCAGCAGGACAGGGGGCCTGAACACTGAAGCTTTCTTT. Translating gives CASSRTGGLNTEAFF.

Remarks on this clonotype: A read error may account for a junction end that differs from germline. This chain uses TRBV20-1 with TRBJ1-1; TRBD1 matches at 9 bases. The germline V gene encodes CDR1 DFQATT and CDR2 SNEGSKA (reference sequence). The CDR3 loop spans 13 amino acids. In DNA form, the CDR3 reads TGCAATGCTAGAGGACAGGGGCGAACTGAAGCTTTCTTT. It specifies CNARGQGRTEAFF.

To note about this clonotype: The junction departs from the called germline gene at one end, perhaps through a read error. The chain has TRBV5-5 and TRBJ1-4; possibly TRBD1 for D (5 bases). Germline CDR1 SGHKS, CDR2 YYEKEE (reference sequence). The CDR3 contains 17 residues. The CDR3 DNA sequence: TGTGCCGGCAGCGGGACGAACACGGCGGCAACTAATGAAAAACTGTTTTTT. Its protein is CAGSGTNTAATNEKLFF.

The chain is built from TRBV5-1 and TRBJ2-2; D gene unclear. Trimming took off 1 base at V and 5 bases at J, with 15 bases between the two ends. In germline, CDR1 is SGHRS, CDR2 YFSETQ. CDR3 length equals 16 residues. The CDR3 here is CASSLSSVAGTGELFF. In DNA, the CDR3 is TGCGCCAGCAGCTTGTCTTCGGTAGCTGGTACCGGGGAGCTGTTTTTT.

The chain links TRBV2 to TRBJ1-3, with a weak D call TRBD1 (5 bases). The V gene lost 2 bases and the J gene lost 4 bases, with 15 bases spanning the gap. The CDR3 is 16 residues long. From germline, CDR1 is SNHLY and CDR2 FYNNEI. The CDR3 here is CASSETGTQGGNTIYF. The CDR3 region has the DNA TGTGCCAGCAGTGAAACTGGGACTCAGGGAGGAAACACCATATATTTT.

The sample holds many counts of this clonotype. The chain carries TRBV6-6 and TRBJ1-1; D is possibly TRBD1 (6 bases). The germline V gene encodes CDR1 MNHNY and CDR2 SVGAGI (reference sequence). The CDR3 has 13 amino acids. V lost 0 bases and J lost 8, with 10 bases in between. CDR3 DNA sequence: TGTGCCAGCAGTTACTCCTCAGGGGCGGAAGCTTTCTTT. Protein product: CASSYSSGAEAFF.

In this sample, this clonotype turned up a few times. The gene calls are TRBV20-1 and TRBJ2-7, with D maybe TRBD2 (5 bases). The germline V gene encodes CDR1 DFQATT and CDR2 SNEGSKA (reference sequence). Trimming removed 3 bases at V and 3 bases at J, with 12 bases between. The CDR3 is made up of 13 amino acids. CDR3 DNA: TGCAGTGCTAGTCCCCTCGCGGGCTACGAGCAGTACTTC. Amino acids: CSASPLAGYEQYF.

This clonotype has ten or more counts. This chain links TRBV9 with TRBJ1-1, with 10 bases lining up with TRBD1. CDR3 length: 15 amino acids. CDR1 is SGDLS, CDR2 YYNGEE, per germline. The ends lost 3 bases at V and 3 bases at J; junction bases unmatched: 5. The CDR3 nucleotides read TGTGCCAGCAGCGCCCGACAGGGGGCAGACACTGAAGCTTTCTTT. Translation: CASSARQGADTEAFF.

This clonotype has a count of ten or more. The chain employs TRBV5-5 and TRBJ1-2; a weak D match, TRBD1 (5 bases). V lost 4 bases, J lost 4 bases, and 14 bases lay in between. Germline CDR1 SGHKS, CDR2 YYEKEE (reference sequence). The length of the CDR3 is 14 residues. Written as DNA, the CDR3 is TGTGCCAGCAGCCCTCGACCGGGGGGCTATGGCTACACCTTC. Protein sequence: CASSPRPGGYGYTF.

This clonotype turned up a few times. V usage is TRBV12-3 or TRBV12-4 and J usage is TRBJ2-5, with 11 bases lining up with TRBD2. The CDR3 is 16 amino acids. The V segment lost 3 bases and the J segment 4 bases; nucleotides outside the gene matches: 7. CDR3 amino acids: CASSFGVAGGLETQYF. The CDR3 DNA reads as TGTGCCAGCAGTTTCGGGGTAGCGGGAGGGCTAGAGACCCAGTACTTC.